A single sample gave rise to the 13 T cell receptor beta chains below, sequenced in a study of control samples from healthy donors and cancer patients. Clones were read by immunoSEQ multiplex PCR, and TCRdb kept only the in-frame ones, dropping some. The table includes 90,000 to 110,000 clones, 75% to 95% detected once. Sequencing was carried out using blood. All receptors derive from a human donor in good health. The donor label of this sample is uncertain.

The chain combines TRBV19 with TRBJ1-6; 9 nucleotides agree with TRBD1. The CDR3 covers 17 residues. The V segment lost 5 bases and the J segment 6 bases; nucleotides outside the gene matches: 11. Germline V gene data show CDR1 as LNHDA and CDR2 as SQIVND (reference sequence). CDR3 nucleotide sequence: TGTGCCAGTAGTGGGAAAACACAGGGGGCTGGTAATTCACCCCTCCACTTT. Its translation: CASSGKTQGAGNSPLHF.

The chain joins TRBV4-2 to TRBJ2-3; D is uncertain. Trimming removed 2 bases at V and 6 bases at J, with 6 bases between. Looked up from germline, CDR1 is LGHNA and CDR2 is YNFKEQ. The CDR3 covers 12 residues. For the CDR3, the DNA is TGTGCCAGCAGCCAATCTCTCGATACGCAGTATTTT. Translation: CASSQSLDTQYF.

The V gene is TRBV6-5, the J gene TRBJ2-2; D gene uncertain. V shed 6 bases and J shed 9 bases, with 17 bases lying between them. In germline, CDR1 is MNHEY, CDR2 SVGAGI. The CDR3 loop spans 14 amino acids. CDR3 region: CASSRRSETRELFF. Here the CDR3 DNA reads TGTGCCAGCAGCCGACGATCGGAGACCCGGGAGCTGTTTTTT.

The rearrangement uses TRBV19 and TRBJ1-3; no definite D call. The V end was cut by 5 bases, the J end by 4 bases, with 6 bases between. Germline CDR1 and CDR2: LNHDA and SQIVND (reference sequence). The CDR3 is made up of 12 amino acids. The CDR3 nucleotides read TGTGCCAGTAGTTCCGCAGGAAACACCATATATTTT. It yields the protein CASSSAGNTIYF.

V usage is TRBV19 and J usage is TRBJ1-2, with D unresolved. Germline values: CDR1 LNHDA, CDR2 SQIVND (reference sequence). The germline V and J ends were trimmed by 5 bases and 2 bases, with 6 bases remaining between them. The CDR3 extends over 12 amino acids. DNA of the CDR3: TGTGCCAGTAGTTGGCAGAACTATGGCTACACCTTC. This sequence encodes CASSWQNYGYTF.

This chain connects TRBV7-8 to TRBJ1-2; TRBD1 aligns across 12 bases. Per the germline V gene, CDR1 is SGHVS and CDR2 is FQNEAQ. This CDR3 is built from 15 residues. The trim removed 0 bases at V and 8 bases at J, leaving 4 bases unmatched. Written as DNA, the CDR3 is TGTGCCAGCAGCTTAGCCGGGACAGGGGGCGGGGGCTACACCTTC. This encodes CASSLAGTGGGGYTF.

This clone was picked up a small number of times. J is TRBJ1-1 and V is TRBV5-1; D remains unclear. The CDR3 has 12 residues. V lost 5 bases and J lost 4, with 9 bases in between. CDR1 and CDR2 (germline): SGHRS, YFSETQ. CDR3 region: CASRREPTEAFF. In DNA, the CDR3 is TGCGCCAGCAGGAGGGAGCCCACTGAAGCTTTCTTT.

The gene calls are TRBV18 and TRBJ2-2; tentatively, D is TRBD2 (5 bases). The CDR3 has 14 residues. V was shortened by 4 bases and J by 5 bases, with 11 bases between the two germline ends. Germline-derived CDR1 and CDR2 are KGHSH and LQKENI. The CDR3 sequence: CASSLKEGTGELFF. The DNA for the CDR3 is TGTGCCAGCTCACTCAAAGAGGGAACCGGGGAGCTGTTTTTT.

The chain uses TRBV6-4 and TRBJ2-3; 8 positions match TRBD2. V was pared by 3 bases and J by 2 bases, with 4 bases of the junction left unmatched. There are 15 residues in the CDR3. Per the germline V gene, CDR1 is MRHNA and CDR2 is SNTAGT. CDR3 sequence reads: CASSEAGGTTDTQYF. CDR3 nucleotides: TGTGCCAGCAGTGAGGCGGGGGGAACCACAGATACGCAGTATTTT.

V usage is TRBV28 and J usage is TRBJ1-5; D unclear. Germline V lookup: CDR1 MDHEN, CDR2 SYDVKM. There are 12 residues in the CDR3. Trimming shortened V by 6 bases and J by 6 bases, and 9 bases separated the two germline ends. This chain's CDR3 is CASSSGSQPQHF. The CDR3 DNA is TGTGCCAGCAGCTCGGGAAGTCAGCCCCAGCATTTT.

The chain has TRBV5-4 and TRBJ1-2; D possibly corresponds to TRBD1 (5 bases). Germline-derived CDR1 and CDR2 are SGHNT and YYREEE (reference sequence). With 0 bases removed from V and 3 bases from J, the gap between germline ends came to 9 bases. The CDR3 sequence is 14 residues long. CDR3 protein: CASSLADRDYGYTF. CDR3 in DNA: TGTGCCAGCAGCTTGGCCGACAGAGACTATGGCTACACCTTC.

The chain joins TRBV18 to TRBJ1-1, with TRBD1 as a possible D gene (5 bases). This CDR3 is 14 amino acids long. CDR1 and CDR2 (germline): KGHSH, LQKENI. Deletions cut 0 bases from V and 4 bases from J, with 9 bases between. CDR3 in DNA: TGTGCCAGCTCACCACCCCAGGGAGGCACTGAAGCTTTCTTT. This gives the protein CASSPPQGGTEAFF. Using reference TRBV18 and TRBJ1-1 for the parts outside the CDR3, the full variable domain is NAGVMQNPRHLVRRRGQEARLRCSPMKGHSHVYWYRQLPEEGLKFMVYLQKENIIDESGMPKERFSAEFPKEGPSILRIQQVVRGDSAAYFCASSPPQGGTEAFFGQGTRLTVV.

In DNA, the CDR3 is TGTGCCAGCAACCCAGGGGGAGGTGAAAAACTGTTTTTT. Its translation is CASNPGGGEKLFF. The chain has TRBV7-9 and TRBJ1-4, with TRBD1 matching 7 bases. Trimming removed 7 bases from V and 7 bases from J; junction bases left unmatched: 6. The CDR3 runs to 13 residues. CDR1 and CDR2 from the germline V gene are SEHNR and FQNEAQ (reference sequence).